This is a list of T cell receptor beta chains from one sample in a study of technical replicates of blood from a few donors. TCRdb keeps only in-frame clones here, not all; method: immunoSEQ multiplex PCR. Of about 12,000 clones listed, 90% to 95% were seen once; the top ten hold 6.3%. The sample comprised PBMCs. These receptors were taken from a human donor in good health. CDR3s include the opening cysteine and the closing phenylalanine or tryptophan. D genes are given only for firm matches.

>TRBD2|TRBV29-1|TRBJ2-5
CSVAGGLAQYF
TGCAGCGTTGCGGGGGGGTTGGCCCAGTACTTC
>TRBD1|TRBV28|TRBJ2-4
CASRSTGSFGKNIQYF
TGTGCCAGCAGATCGACAGGGTCTTTCGGCAAAAACATTCAGTACTTC
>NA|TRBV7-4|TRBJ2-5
CASSPGHPQETQYF
TGTGCCAGCAGTCCCGGACATCCCCAAGAGACCCAGTACTTC
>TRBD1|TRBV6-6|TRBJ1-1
CASRDDRGNTEAFF
TGTGCCAGCAGAGACGACAGGGGGAACACTGAAGCTTTCTTT
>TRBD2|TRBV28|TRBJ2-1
CASSETSGSMGEQFF
TGTGCCAGCTCAGAGACTAGCGGGAGCATGGGTGAGCAGTTCTTC
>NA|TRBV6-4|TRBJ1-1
CASGPATEAFF
TGTGCCAGCGGGCCTGCGACTGAAGCTTTCTTT
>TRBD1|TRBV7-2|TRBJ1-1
CASSLEGQGGANTEAFF
TGTGCCAGCAGCTTAGAGGGACAGGGTGGGGCGAACACTGAAGCTTTCTTT
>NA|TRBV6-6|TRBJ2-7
CASNPGSSYEQYF
TGTGCCAGCAACCCTGGGAGCTCCTACGAGCAGTACTTC
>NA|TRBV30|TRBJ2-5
CAWGETETQYF
TGTGCCTGGGGGGAGACTGAGACCCAGTACTTC
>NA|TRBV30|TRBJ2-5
CAWSVRAGQTQYF
TGTGCCTGGAGTGTACGAGCGGGCCAGACCCAGTACTTC